This T cell receptor beta chain was sequenced during a study of cytomegalovirus exposure and HLA in healthy donors. Concerning this clone itself: Antigen specificity is unknown.

Notes on the study in general: TCR beta V- and J-gene trimming, according to a later analysis, was linked to a missense DCLRE1C variant.

The CDR3 has 14 amino acids. Germline-derived CDR1 and CDR2 are SGDLS and YYNGEE. Trimming removed 2 bases from V and 4 bases from J, with 10 bases in between. The PCR ran on 60 Vbeta and 13 Jbeta primers. Data came from immunoSEQ multiplex PCR; TCRdb stores just in-frame clones and leaves some out. The top ten clones hold 1.5% to 2% of a sample with about 140,000 clones, roughly 65% of them seen once. The sequenced sample was PBMCs. The chain links TRBV9 to TRBJ2-1; a possible D gene is TRBD2 (5 bases). This TCR was recovered from a woman in her 30s in good health and CMV-seronegative. CDR3 sequence reads: CASSVLGGYNEQFF. In nucleotides, the CDR3 is TGTGCCAGCAGCGTTCTGGGCGGGTACAATGAGCAGTTCTTC.